This entry lists 3 T cell receptor beta chains sequenced from one sample in a study of shared clonotypes between healthy human individuals. Sequenced by immunoSEQ multiplex PCR; TCRdb stores in-frame clones only, minus some. Among 97,000 or so clones listed, approximately 44% were seen once. Sequencing used PBMCs. The receptor source for this set is a woman aged 40 to 55 in good health. Some clones in this sample may be carry-over from other donors' samples.

This chain connects TRBV4-3 to TRBJ2-7; D not certain. The CDR3 has 15 amino acids. Germline CDR1 LGHNA, CDR2 YSLEER. Trimming removed 4 bases from V and 2 bases from J, with 15 bases in between. The CDR3 sequence is CASSPQVTDPYEQYF. In DNA, the CDR3 is TGCGCCAGCAGCCCCCAAGTGACGGACCCCTACGAGCAGTACTTC.

The chain couples TRBV27 to TRBJ1-5; TRBD1 agrees at 7 bases. V shed 8 bases, J shed 6 bases, and the junction held 7 bases outside the gene matches. CDR1 MNHEY and CDR2 SMNVEV come from the germline V gene (reference sequence). The CDR3 spans 13 residues. The CDR3 bases are TGTGCCAGCGGTAGACAGGGAGGTCAGCCCCAGCATTTT. Translated: CASGRQGGQPQHF.

This clone was recorded a few times. The CDR3 nucleotides are TGTGCCAGCGGGCGGACAGGGGATGGCTACACCTTC. Protein sequence: CASGRTGDGYTF. This chain joins TRBV2 and TRBJ1-2, with 9 bases lining up with TRBD1. The CDR3 spans 12 residues. J lost 6 bases, V lost 8 bases, and 4 bases had no gene match. In germline, CDR1 is SNHLY, CDR2 FYNNEI.